This T cell receptor beta chain was sequenced for a study of blood T cell repertoires in COVID-19. In the authors' workflow: Quantification of nucleated cells was approximated via reference gene primer amplification. Produced via immunoSEQ multiplex PCR; TCRdb's table is partial and in-frame only. V and J calls and clone size are those listed in that table; D and trimming were worked out from the DNA. Of some 260,000 clones in the sample, around 84% were seen once. CDR1 SQVTM and CDR2 ANQGSEA come from the germline V gene. Trimming cost V 4 bases and J 4 bases, with 13 bases left between them. CDR3 length: 13 residues.

The sequence was obtained from a man between 25 and 39 years old with acute COVID-19. The sample comprised PBMCs or T cells enriched from blood (not recorded which). The chain joins TRBV29-1 to TRBJ1-2, with D tentatively TRBD1 (6 bases). In DNA form, the CDR3 reads TGCAGCGTTGGTCCGAGGGGGACCTATGGCTACACCTTC. It translates to CSVGPRGTYGYTF.